The source of this T cell receptor beta chain is a study of vaccination effects on CD4 cells after COVID-19 (dated by TCRdb to about 2022). As for the study more broadly: Post-vaccine samples across the study were collected a median of 72 days after the second dose, with a range of 14 to 241. In both COVID-19 convalescent patients and infection-naive vaccine recipients, the study compared SARS-CoV-2 spike-specific CD4+ TCR repertoires from before mRNA vaccination with those from after it. Altogether, around eleven COVID-19 convalescent patients and a handful of SARS-CoV-2-naive healthy vaccine recipients made up the full study. Cultures from other donors in the study were sequenced using the Oncomine TCR Beta short-read assay on an Illumina iSeq 100. General study outcomes and caveats: Limitations of the study were the small number of convalescent patients and the absence of early post-infection timepoints. At late post-vaccination timepoints, both infection-induced and vaccine-induced clones showed marked clonal contraction, consistent with waning T cell responses. In healthy vaccine recipients, vaccine-induced clones were almost all SARS-CoV-2 mono-reactive, with only 1 of 255 cross-reactive with common cold coronaviruses.

In the ViraFEST assay, PBMC were stimulated with viral peptide pools, and TCR sequencing was then used to find antigen-specific CD4+ T cell clonotypes based on their expansion. After around 10 days of culture, CD4+ T cells were isolated with the EasySep CD4+ T cell isolation kit. Each participant received two doses of an mRNA SARS-CoV-2 vaccine, either BNT162b2 or mRNA-1273. Negative nucleocapsid antibody results before and after vaccination confirmed that the healthy vaccine recipients had no prior SARS-CoV-2 infection. Each well held roughly 2 million PBMC cultured in IMDM containing around 5.1% human AB serum, 10 IU/ml IL-2 and gentamicin, along with roughly 10 ug/ml peptides. On days 3 and 7, half of the culture medium was replaced with fresh IL-2-containing medium. Unless noted otherwise, every peptide stimulation condition was cultured in triplicate wells. Using Ficoll-Paque Plus gradient centrifugation, PBMC were separated from whole blood and then either used fresh or cryopreserved at -140C. The spike proteins of SARS-CoV-2 and of the common cold coronaviruses HCoV-NL63, HCoV-OC43 and HCoV-229E were spanned by overlapping peptide pools. The QIAamp micro DNA kit was used to extract genomic DNA from the cultured CD4+ T cells.

Preparation of the library involved the immunoSEQ multiplex PCR assay. DNA from the cultured and isolated CD4+ T cells underwent TCR beta CDR3 sequencing. The study's own analysis went as follows. Non-productive TCR sequences were removed, reads were trimmed to the CDR3 region, and CDR3s of at least 7 amino acids were retained. Antigen-specific clonotypes were identified using the MANAFEST web app by comparison of expansion in peptide wells against reference cultures. Positive clones required FDR<0.05 expansion versus reference and all other wells, odds ratio above 5, and frequency above 0.1% in two replicate wells. Clonotypes significantly expanded in SARS-CoV-2 spike wells and in at least one common cold coronavirus spike condition were defined as cross-reactive. Levenshtein distance calculated with the stringdist R package was used to assess CDR3 similarity, and unrooted trees were constructed with ape in R 3.6.1. The immuneACCESS repertoire file appears here via TCRdb, limited to in-frame rearrangements. These files lack a portion of the clones; in checked studies, under half of the deficit traces to unresolved V genes, and the cause of the others is not known. V, J and clone size are those of that table, while D and trimming were read from the DNA. The sample profile shows 29,000 or so clones; 74% of them were found once. The ten biggest clones cover roughly a sixth of the sample.

In regard to this clone: Its antigen is currently not known. Per-base qualities were not stored, and no clone one base away is much larger.

Sample: CD4+ T cells from PBMCs cultured with HCoV-OC43 spike peptides, taken after COVID-19 vaccination. The intended sense of this specimen's cell subset or site label: HCoV-OC43 spike overlapping peptide pool stimulation. The receptor's source is a human donor who received a COVID-19 vaccine.

CDR3 loop: CASSDRRGSDTQYF. In nucleotides, the sequence is TGTGCCAGCAGTGATCGGCGGGGGTCAGATACGCAGTATTTT. This receptor chain uses TRBV2 and TRBJ2-3, with 7 junctional bases fitting TRBD2. V is cut back by 3 bases and J by 4 bases, with 4 bases in the junction unmatched. From a lookup of the germline V gene, CDR1 and CDR2 are SNHLY and FYNNEI. The CDR3 holds 14 amino acids from the cysteine to the phenylalanine. The DNA shown is the 42-base CDR3, in frame from base 1.